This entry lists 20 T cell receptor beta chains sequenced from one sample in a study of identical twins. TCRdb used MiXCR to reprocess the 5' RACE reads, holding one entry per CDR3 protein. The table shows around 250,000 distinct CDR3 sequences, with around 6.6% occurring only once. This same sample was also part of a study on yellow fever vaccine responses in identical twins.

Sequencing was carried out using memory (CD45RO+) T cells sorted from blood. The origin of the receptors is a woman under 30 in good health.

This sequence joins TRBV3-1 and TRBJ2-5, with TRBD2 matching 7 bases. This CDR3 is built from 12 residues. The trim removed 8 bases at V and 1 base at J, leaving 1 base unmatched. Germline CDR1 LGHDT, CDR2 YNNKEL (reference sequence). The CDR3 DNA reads TGTGCCAGCCGGACTAGCCAAGAGACCCAGTACTTC. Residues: CASRTSQETQYF.

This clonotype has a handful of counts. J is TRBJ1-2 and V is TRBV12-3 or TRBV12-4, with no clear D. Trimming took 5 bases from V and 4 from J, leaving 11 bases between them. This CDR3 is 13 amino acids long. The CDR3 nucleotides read TGTGCCAGCAGTAAGGTGGAGAGCTATGGCTACACCTTC. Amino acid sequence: CASSKVESYGYTF.

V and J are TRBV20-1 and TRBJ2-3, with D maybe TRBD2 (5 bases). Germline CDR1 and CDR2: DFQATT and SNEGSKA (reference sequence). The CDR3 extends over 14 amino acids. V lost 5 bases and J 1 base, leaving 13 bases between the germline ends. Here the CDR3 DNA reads TGCAGTGCTCCTACTAGTGGTGGCACAGATACGCAGTATTTT. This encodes CSAPTSGGTDTQYF.

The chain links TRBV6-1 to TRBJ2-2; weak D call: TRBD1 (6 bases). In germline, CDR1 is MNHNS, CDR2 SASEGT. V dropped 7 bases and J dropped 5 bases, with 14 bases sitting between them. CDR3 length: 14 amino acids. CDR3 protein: CASKETGSTGELFF. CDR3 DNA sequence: TGTGCCAGCAAGGAGACAGGCTCGACCGGGGAGCTGTTTTTT.

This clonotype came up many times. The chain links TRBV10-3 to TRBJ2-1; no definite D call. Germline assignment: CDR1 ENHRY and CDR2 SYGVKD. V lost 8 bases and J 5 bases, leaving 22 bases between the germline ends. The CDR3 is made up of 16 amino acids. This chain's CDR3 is CAIGQLSDMLNNEQFF. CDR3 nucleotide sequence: TGTGCCATCGGGCAGTTGTCAGATATGCTCAACAATGAGCAGTTCTTC.

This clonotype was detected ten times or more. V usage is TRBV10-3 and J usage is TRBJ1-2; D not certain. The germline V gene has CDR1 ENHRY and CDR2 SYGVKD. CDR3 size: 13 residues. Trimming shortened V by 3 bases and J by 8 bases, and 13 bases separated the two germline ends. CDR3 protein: CAISDPNVWGYTF. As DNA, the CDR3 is TGTGCCATCAGTGATCCGAACGTCTGGGGCTACACCTTC.

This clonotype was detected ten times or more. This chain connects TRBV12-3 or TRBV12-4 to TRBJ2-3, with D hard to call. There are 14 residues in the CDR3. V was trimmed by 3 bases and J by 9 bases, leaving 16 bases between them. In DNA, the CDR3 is TGTGCCAGCAGTTTTGAAGTTTTTCGGGTGACGCAGTATTTT. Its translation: CASSFEVFRVTQYF.

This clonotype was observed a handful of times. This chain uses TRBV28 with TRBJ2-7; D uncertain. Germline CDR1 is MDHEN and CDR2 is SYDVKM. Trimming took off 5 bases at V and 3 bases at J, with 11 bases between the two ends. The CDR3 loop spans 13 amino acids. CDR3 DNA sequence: TGTGCCAGCAGTACGGGCCCCGTCTACGAGCAGTACGTC. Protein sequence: CASSTGPVYEQYV.

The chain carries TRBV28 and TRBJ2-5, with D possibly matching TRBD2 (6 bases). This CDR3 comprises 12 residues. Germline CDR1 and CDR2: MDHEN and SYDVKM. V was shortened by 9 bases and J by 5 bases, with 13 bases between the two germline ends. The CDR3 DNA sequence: TGTGCCAGTCTGACTAGAGCCGAGACCCAGTACTTC. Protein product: CASLTRAETQYF. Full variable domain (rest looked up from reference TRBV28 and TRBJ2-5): DVKVTQSSRYLVKRTGEKVFLECVQDMDHENMFWYRQDPGLGLRLIYFSYDVKMKEKGDIPEGYSVSREKKERFSLILESASTNQTSMYLCASLTRAETQYFGPGTRLLVL.

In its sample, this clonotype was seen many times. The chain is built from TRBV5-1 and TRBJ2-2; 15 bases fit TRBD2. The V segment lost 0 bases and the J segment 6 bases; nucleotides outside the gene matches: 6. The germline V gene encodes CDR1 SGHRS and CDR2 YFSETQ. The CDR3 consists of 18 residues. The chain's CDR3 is CASSLDPGTSGRSGELFF. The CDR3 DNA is TGCGCCAGCAGCTTGGACCCCGGGACTAGCGGGAGGTCCGGGGAGCTGTTTTTT.

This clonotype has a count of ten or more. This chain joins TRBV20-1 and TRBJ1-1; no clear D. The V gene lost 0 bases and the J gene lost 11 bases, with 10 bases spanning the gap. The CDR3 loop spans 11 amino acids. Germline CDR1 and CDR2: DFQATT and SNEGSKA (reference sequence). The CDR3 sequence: CSARDANSAFF. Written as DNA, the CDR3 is TGCAGTGCTAGAGATGCTAACTCGGCTTTCTTT.

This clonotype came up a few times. The CDR3 DNA sequence: TGTGCCACCAGTGACCCCGCCCATAGCGGATCCTACAATGAGCAGTTCTTC. Translating gives CATSDPAHSGSYNEQFF. The chain combines TRBV24-1 with TRBJ2-1; perhaps TRBD2 as D (6 bases). The CDR3 contains 17 residues. Germline V gene data show CDR1 as KGHDR and CDR2 as SFDVKD. V gave up 4 bases and J gave up 1 base, with 16 bases separating them.

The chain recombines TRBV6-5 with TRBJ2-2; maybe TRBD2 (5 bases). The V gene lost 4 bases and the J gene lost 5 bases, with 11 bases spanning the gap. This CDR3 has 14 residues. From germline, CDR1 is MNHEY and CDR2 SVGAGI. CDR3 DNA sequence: TGTGCCAGCAGTTCGCCCGGGGATACCGGGGAGCTGTTTTTT. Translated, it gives CASSSPGDTGELFF.

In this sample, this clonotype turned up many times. The CDR3 region has the DNA TGCAGTGCTAATGGACAGGGTGACACAGATACGCAGTATTTT. Translated, it gives CSANGQGDTDTQYF. The chain uses TRBV20-1 and TRBJ2-3; 8 bases map to TRBD1. V gave up 4 bases and J gave up 2 bases; unmatched junction bases: 5. The CDR3 loop spans 14 amino acids. The germline V gene has CDR1 DFQATT and CDR2 SNEGSKA (reference sequence).

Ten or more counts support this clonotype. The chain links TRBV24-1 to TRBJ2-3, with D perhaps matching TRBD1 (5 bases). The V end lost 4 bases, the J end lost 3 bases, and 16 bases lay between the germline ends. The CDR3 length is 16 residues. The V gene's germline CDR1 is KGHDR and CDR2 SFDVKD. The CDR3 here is CATSDPPGGATDTQYF. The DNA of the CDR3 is TGTGCCACCAGTGACCCACCTGGTGGGGCTACAGATACGCAGTATTTT.

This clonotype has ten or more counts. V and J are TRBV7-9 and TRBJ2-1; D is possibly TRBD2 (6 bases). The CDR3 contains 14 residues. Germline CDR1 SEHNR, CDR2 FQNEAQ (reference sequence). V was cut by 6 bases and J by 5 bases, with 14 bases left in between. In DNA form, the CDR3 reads TGTGCCAGCAGGGGACTGGAAGATAACAATGAGCAGTTCTTC. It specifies CASRGLEDNNEQFF.

Here the CDR3 reads CASSQVAFTEAFF. CDR3 sequence (DNA): TGTGCCAGCAGCCAAGTCGCATTCACTGAAGCTTTCTTT. The J gene is TRBJ1-1, the V gene TRBV3-1; unclear D gene. Germline loops: CDR1 LGHDT, CDR2 YNNKEL (reference sequence). The V end was cut by 1 base, the J end by 4 bases, with 7 bases between. The CDR3 contains 13 residues.

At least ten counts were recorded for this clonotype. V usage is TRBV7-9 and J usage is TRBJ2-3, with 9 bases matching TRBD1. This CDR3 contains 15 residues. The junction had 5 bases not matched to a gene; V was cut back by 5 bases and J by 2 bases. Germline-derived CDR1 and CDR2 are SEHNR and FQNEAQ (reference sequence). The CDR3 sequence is CASSTGTGHTDTQYF. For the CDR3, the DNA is TGTGCCAGCAGCACCGGGACAGGGCACACAGATACGCAGTATTTT.

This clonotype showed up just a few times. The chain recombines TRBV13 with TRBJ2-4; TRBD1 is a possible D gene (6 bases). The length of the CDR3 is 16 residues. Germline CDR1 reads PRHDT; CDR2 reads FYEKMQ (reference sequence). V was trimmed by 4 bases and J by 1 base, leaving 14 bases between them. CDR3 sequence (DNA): TGTGCCAGCAGCTCGGGACAAAACTTTGCCAAAAACATTCAGTACTTC. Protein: CASSSGQNFAKNIQYF.

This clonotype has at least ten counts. CDR3 sequence (DNA): TGCGCCAGCAGCCCAGGGGGGGCGAACACCGGGGAGCTGTTTTTT. Its protein product is CASSPGGANTGELFF. This chain uses TRBV5-1 with TRBJ2-2; the D call may be TRBD1 or TRBD2 (7 bases each). V shed 4 bases and J shed 0 bases, with 10 bases lying between them. This CDR3 has 15 amino acids. Germline V gives CDR1 SGHRS, CDR2 YFSETQ.